This record looks at one TCR beta chain sequence and its context. The data derive from a study of blood T cell repertoires in COVID-19. Original processing methods: From reference gene primer amplification, estimates of nucleated cell counts were derived. Assay: immunoSEQ multiplex PCR; the TCRdb copy retains only in-frame clones and omits some. D and trimming were read from the DNA, whereas the V and J calls and clone size are those reported in that table. The table lists 200,000 to 250,000 clones, 86% of them singletons. Allocation to cohorts depended on clinical history reported by the participants. Between the trimmed V and J ends, which lost 4 bases and 10 bases, there was a span of 17 bases. This CDR3 contains 15 residues. Per the germline V gene, CDR1 is MGHDK and CDR2 is SYGVNS.

The receptor was derived from a woman aged 40-49 years with acute COVID-19. This chain joins TRBV25-1 and TRBJ1-6, with D possibly TRBD1 on 5 matching bases. The sample comprised PBMCs or T cells enriched from blood (not recorded which). DNA for the CDR3: TGTGCCAGCAGTGTACGATCGGGGGGGGACTCACCCCTCCACTTT. Amino acid sequence: CASSVRSGGDSPLHF.